This TCR beta chain emerged from a study of cytomegalovirus exposure and HLA in healthy donors. Profiled with immunoSEQ multiplex PCR; TCRdb holds only in-frame clones, not every one. This repertoire shows some 270,000 clones, around 86% found once; its top ten account for roughly 1%. There are 16 residues in the CDR3. The V end lost 2 bases, the J end lost 2 bases, and 15 bases lay between the germline ends. Germline assignment: CDR1 KGHSH and CDR2 LQKENI. Sequenced sample: PBMCs. The chain couples TRBV18 to TRBJ1-1, with D perhaps matching TRBD1 (6 bases). This sequence was found in a woman aged 18-30 years in good health and CMV-seronegative. The CDR3: CASSPGDRDTNTEAFF. The CDR3, as DNA: TGTGCCAGCTCACCAGGGGACCGGGACACTAACACTGAAGCTTTCTTT.